What follows are 20 T cell receptor beta chains derived from one specimen sequenced in a study of blood T cell repertoires in COVID-19. TCRdb's copy holds only in-frame clones and misses some; the assay was immunoSEQ multiplex PCR. There are 100,000 or so clones in the sample; approximately 87% occur only once, and roughly 12% lies in the top ten. The material sequenced was peripheral blood. Every receptor here comes from a human donor in a cohort sampled during active COVID-19.

This clone was counted at least ten times. The chain combines TRBV19 with TRBJ2-4, with 7 positions matching TRBD1. The V segment lost 4 bases and the J segment 3 bases; nucleotides outside the gene matches: 9. This CDR3 has 16 amino acids. CDR1 is LNHDA, CDR2 SQIVND, per germline (reference sequence). The CDR3 here is CASSKTGFSGKNIQYF. The CDR3 DNA follows: TGTGCCAGTAGTAAGACAGGGTTTTCGGGCAAAAACATTCAGTACTTC.

This clone was counted between two and nine times. This chain connects TRBV7-9 to TRBJ1-3, with D unclear. V dropped 1 base and J dropped 0 bases, with 10 bases sitting between them. CDR1 is SEHNR and CDR2 is FQNEAQ in the germline V gene (reference sequence). The CDR3 is made up of 16 amino acids. Here the CDR3 reads CASSLGTQFSGNTIYF. CDR3 coding DNA: TGTGCCAGCAGCTTAGGTACCCAGTTCTCTGGAAACACCATATATTTT. The full variable domain, in which reference TRBV7-9 and TRBJ1-3 provide the parts outside the CDR3, is DTGVSQNPRHKITKRGQNVTFRCDPISEHNRLYWYRQTLGQGPEFLTYFQNEAQLEKSRLLSDRFSAERPKGSFSTLEIQRTEQGDSAMYLCASSLGTQFSGNTIYFGEGSWLTVV.

This chain uses TRBV11-3 with TRBJ2-1, with 7 bases identical to TRBD2. Trimming removed 5 bases from V and 8 bases from J; junction bases left unmatched: 9. The CDR3 is made up of 14 amino acids. Germline V CDR1 and CDR2: SGHNT, YENEEA. CDR3 sequence reads: CASSPGLSDDEQFF. The CDR3 DNA follows: TGTGCCAGCAGCCCGGGACTATCTGACGATGAGCAGTTCTTC.

V and J are TRBV18 and TRBJ2-5; 12 bases line up with TRBD1. The trim removed 3 bases at V and 2 bases at J, leaving 7 bases unmatched. The CDR3 runs to 17 residues. Germline CDR1 is KGHSH and CDR2 is LQKENI. CDR3 region: CASSPRLGQGAQETQYF. CDR3 DNA sequence: TGTGCCAGCTCACCGCGATTGGGACAGGGGGCACAAGAGACCCAGTACTTC.

This chain joins TRBV7-2 and TRBJ2-1; a possible D gene is TRBD1 (5 bases). CDR1 and CDR2 from the germline V gene are SGHTA and FQGNSA. The germline V and J ends were trimmed by 4 bases and 9 bases, with 13 bases remaining between them. This CDR3 region has 13 residues. Here the CDR3 reads CASSWNTQGEQFF. DNA for the CDR3: TGTGCCAGCAGCTGGAATACTCAGGGTGAGCAGTTCTTC.

The rearrangement links TRBV7-2 to TRBJ2-3; possibly TRBD1 for D (6 bases). This CDR3 is built from 16 residues. Germline CDR1 is SGHTA and CDR2 is FQGNSA. With 4 bases removed from V and 0 bases from J, the gap between germline ends came to 14 bases. In DNA, the CDR3 is TGTGCCAGCAGCTCCCCCGGGGACAAAAGCACAGATACGCAGTATTTT. Amino acid sequence: CASSSPGDKSTDTQYF.

This clone was picked up a small number of times. The gene calls are TRBV14 and TRBJ2-7; 9 bases are shared with TRBD1. The V segment lost 4 bases and the J segment 1 base; nucleotides outside the gene matches: 8. In germline, CDR1 is SGHDN, CDR2 FVKESK. The CDR3 totals 16 residues. The CDR3 reads CASSPRGTGLSYEQYF. The CDR3 nucleotides read TGTGCCAGCAGCCCTAGGGGGACAGGGCTATCCTACGAGCAGTACTTC.

This clone is a singleton in its sample. This rearrangement joins TRBV25-1 to TRBJ2-5; 8 bases map to TRBD2. Losses at the gene ends were 4 bases for V and 5 bases for J; bases not matched to a gene: 3. Germline assignment: CDR1 MGHDK and CDR2 SYGVNS. The CDR3 extends over 13 amino acids. The CDR3 DNA reads TGTGCCAGCAGTGCAGCGGGGGTGGAGACCCAGTACTTC. Protein: CASSAAGVETQYF.

A single count supports this clone. The V and J genes are TRBV10-3 and TRBJ2-1; 7 nucleotides match TRBD2. Germline V gives CDR1 ENHRY, CDR2 SYGVKD. This CDR3 is 12 amino acids long. The trim removed 3 bases at V and 10 bases at J, leaving 3 bases unmatched. The CDR3 DNA sequence: TGTGCCATCAGTGATACTAGCGCCGAGCAGTTCTTC. Residues: CAISDTSAEQFF.

This chain's CDR3 is CASSLPRTGSAYGYTF. The CDR3 DNA reads TGTGCCAGCAGCCTCCCAAGGACAGGGAGCGCGTATGGCTACACCTTC. V is TRBV3-1 (or the pseudogene TRBV3-2) and J is TRBJ1-2, with 8 bases aligning to TRBD1. Per the germline V gene, CDR1 is LGHDT and CDR2 is YNNKEL (reference sequence). Trimming removed 4 bases from V and 5 bases from J; junction bases left unmatched: 12. This CDR3 is 16 amino acids long.

The chain links TRBV2 to TRBJ1-2, with D perhaps matching TRBD1 (6 bases). Deletions cut 8 bases from V and 6 bases from J, with 19 bases between. CDR3 size: 14 residues. Germline V gene lookup returns CDR1 SNHLY and CDR2 FYNNEI. CDR3 loop: CASGIGGDGDGYTF. Written as DNA, the CDR3 is TGTGCCAGCGGCATAGGGGGGGATGGGGATGGCTACACCTTC.

The genes are TRBV12-3 or TRBV12-4 and TRBJ1-2; no definite D call. Trimming pared 10 bases from V and 2 bases from J, leaving 8 bases between. The CDR3 covers 11 residues. The CDR3 loop is CATSVNYGYTF. Written as DNA, the CDR3 is TGTGCCACCTCAGTGAACTATGGCTACACCTTC.

This clone was found once. The chain uses TRBV7-2 and TRBJ2-3; D is unresolved. Between the trimmed V and J ends, which lost 0 bases and 2 bases, there was a span of 9 bases. Per germline, CDR1 SGHTA and CDR2 FQGNSA. This CDR3 spans 15 amino acids. As DNA, the CDR3 is TGTGCCAGCAGCTTAGCGGGCAGCTACACAGATACGCAGTATTTT. Its translation is CASSLAGSYTDTQYF.

The rearrangement joins TRBV18 to TRBJ1-1; 8 positions match TRBD1. CDR1 is KGHSH, CDR2 LQKENI, per germline. The V and J ends lost 3 bases and 3 bases, in that order; junction bases with no gene match: 6. The CDR3 sequence is 15 residues long. CDR3 amino acids: CASSPRGLADTEAFF. The CDR3 DNA reads TGTGCCAGCTCACCCAGGGGGCTCGCGGACACTGAAGCTTTCTTT.

This chain connects TRBV19 to TRBJ1-5, with 8 bases that match TRBD1. From germline, CDR1 is LNHDA and CDR2 SQIVND (reference sequence). Trimming removed 5 bases from V and 6 bases from J; junction bases left unmatched: 3. The CDR3 covers 13 residues. CDR3 nucleotide sequence: TGTGCCAGTAGTGGGACAGGCGGTCAGCCCCAGCATTTT. It codes for CASSGTGGQPQHF.

This chain connects TRBV3-1 (or the pseudogene TRBV3-2) to TRBJ2-1; perhaps TRBD1 as D (6 bases). In germline, CDR1 is LGHDT, CDR2 YNNKEL (reference sequence). This CDR3 is 14 amino acids long. With 4 bases removed from V and 6 bases from J, the gap between germline ends came to 13 bases. CDR3 sequence: CASSRGQLPNEQFF. DNA of the CDR3: TGTGCCAGCAGCCGTGGACAGTTACCCAATGAGCAGTTCTTC.

The chain uses TRBV9 and TRBJ2-3; the match to TRBD2 covers 9 bases. CDR3 length equals 16 residues. CDR1 and CDR2 (germline): SGDLS, YYNGEE. The V and J ends lost 4 bases and 2 bases, in that order; junction bases with no gene match: 8. CDR3 region: CASSSAAGGPTDTQYF. The CDR3 DNA sequence: TGTGCCAGCAGCTCCGCAGCGGGGGGACCCACAGATACGCAGTATTTT. The variable domain in full, with the rest retrieved from reference TRBV9 and TRBJ2-3, is DSGVTQTPKHLITATGQRVTLRCSPRSGDLSVYWYQQSLDQGLQFLIQYYNGEERAKGNILERFSAQQFPDLHSELNLSSLELGDSALYFCASSSAAGGPTDTQYFGPGTRLTVL.

CDR3 amino acids: CASSVAGGANYGYTF. CDR3 nucleotides: TGTGCCAGCAGCGTAGCTGGAGGAGCTAACTATGGCTACACCTTC. This chain joins TRBV9 and TRBJ1-2; D gene uncertain. Germline assignment: CDR1 SGDLS and CDR2 YYNGEE. V lost 0 bases to trimming and J lost 0 bases, with 9 bases between them. This CDR3 contains 15 residues.

This clone was detected once. The chain carries TRBV3-1 (or the pseudogene TRBV3-2) and TRBJ2-2, with 8 bases lining up with TRBD1. Unmatched junction bases numbered 3, after V lost 1 base and J lost 5 bases. CDR3 length: 15 amino acids. CDR1 and CDR2 (germline): LGHDT, YNNKEL (reference sequence). CDR3 region: CASSQGRGRTGELFF. CDR3 sequence (DNA): TGTGCCAGCAGCCAAGGCAGGGGGCGAACCGGGGAGCTGTTTTTT.

A single count supports this clone. The rearrangement joins TRBV18 to TRBJ2-1; 12 bases line up with TRBD2. Unmatched junction bases numbered 7, after V lost 3 bases and J lost 1 base. This CDR3 has 18 amino acids. The germline gives CDR1 KGHSH, CDR2 LQKENI. The CDR3 protein is CASSPPSGGALSYNEQFF. The CDR3 coding sequence is TGTGCCAGCTCACCCCCTAGCGGGGGGGCCCTTTCCTACAATGAGCAGTTCTTC. The full variable domain, completed using reference TRBV18 and TRBJ2-1, is NAGVMQNPRHLVRRRGQEARLRCSPMKGHSHVYWYRQLPEEGLKFMVYLQKENIIDESGMPKERFSAEFPKEGPSILRIQQVVRGDSAAYFCASSPPSGGALSYNEQFFGPGTRLTVL.